This record concerns one T cell receptor (beta chain) sequence. Its antigen is not known. A second PCR, run for roughly 7 to 12 cycles, used a sample-barcoded 5' primer plus a J-beta primer mix. TCRdb reprocessed the 5' RACE reads via MiXCR and lists one record per CDR3 protein. The sample has about 640,000 distinct CDR3 sequences, roughly 53% seen once. The source of the sample is a study of blood T cells in healthy people across ages. Study-wide points: When set beside aged donors, long-lived donors presented more naive CD4+ cells and higher diversity.

Losses at the gene ends were 2 bases for V and 3 bases for J; bases not matched to a gene: 18. The germline CDR1 and CDR2 sequences are SGHAT and FQNNGV. The CDR3 length is 22 residues. Healthy Caucasian individuals from Russia aged about 6 to 90 were enrolled as donors. Every participating donor contributed 8.5 to 10 milliliters of peripheral blood through a draw. The specimen sequenced was blood. The source of this sequence is a man in his fifties or sixties in good health. The rearrangement links TRBV11-2 to TRBJ2-5, with 16 bases identical to TRBD2. CDR3 loop: CASSLNHRFGTSGGGTKETQYF. The CDR3 DNA reads TGTGCCAGCAGCTTAAATCACCGGTTTGGGACTAGCGGGGGGGGAACTAAAGAGACCCAGTACTTC. Full variable domain (rest looked up from reference TRBV11-2 and TRBJ2-5): EAGVAQSPRYKIIEKRQSVAFWCNPISGHATLYWYQQILGQGPKLLIQFQNNGVVDDSQLPKDRFSAERLKGVDSTLKIQPAKLEDSAVYLCASSLNHRFGTSGGGTKETQYFGPGTRLLVL.